These T cell receptor beta chains were read from a single sample in a study of T cell responses to AZD1222 COVID-19 vaccine. Here immunoSEQ multiplex PCR was the method, and the copy in TCRdb shows in-frame clones only, minus some. The sample holds 150,000 to 200,000 clones, around 89% seen once. Sample: peripheral blood, taken on day 0 of AZD1222 vaccination. These receptors were obtained from an adult in good health. Each CDR3 is given with its conserved first and last residue. Fields, in order: D gene, CDR3 length, J gene, V gene, CDR3 DNA, CDR3 protein. D genes are given only for firm matches.

D: TRBD1
length: 15
J: TRBJ1-1
V: TRBV28
DNA: TGTGCCAGCCGGTCAGGGGGCAACACGAACACTGAAGCTTTCTTT
CDR3: CASRSGGNTNTEAFF

D: TRBD2
length: 15
J: TRBJ2-7
V: TRBV11-1
DNA: TGTGCCAGCAGCTACAAGGGGACTACCTCCTACGAGCAGTACTTC
CDR3: CASSYKGTTSYEQYF

D: TRBD1
length: 16
J: TRBJ1-5
V: TRBV2
DNA: TGTGCCAGCAGCCAAGGGGGACAGGGGGCGGTTCAGCCCCAGCATTTT
CDR3: CASSQGGQGAVQPQHF

D: -
length: 14
J: TRBJ2-7
V: TRBV7-2
DNA: TGTGCCAGCAGCGACACAGGGTGGTCCTACGAGCAGTACTTC
CDR3: CASSDTGWSYEQYF

D: -
length: 14
J: TRBJ2-7
V: TRBV5-6
DNA: TGTGCCAGCAGCTTGGTCGCAGGGAACTACGAGCAGTACTTC
CDR3: CASSLVAGNYEQYF

D: -
length: 14
J: TRBJ2-7
V: TRBV28
DNA: TGTGCCAGCAGTTTATGGAGAGGGATTGACGAGCAGTACTTC
CDR3: CASSLWRGIDEQYF

D: -
length: 13
J: TRBJ1-2
V: TRBV6-4
DNA: TGTGCCAGCAGCGCTTCCGGGACAAATGGCTACACCTTC
CDR3: CASSASGTNGYTF

D: -
length: 18
J: TRBJ1-1
V: TRBV11-2
DNA: TGTGCCAGCAGCTCAAACTCCAGGGGCAAGGCGGTGAACACTGAAGCTTTCTTT
CDR3: CASSSNSRGKAVNTEAFF

D: TRBD1
length: 15
J: TRBJ1-2
V: TRBV19
DNA: TGTGCCAGTAGTGTGGAACAGGGGAGGAACTATGGCTACACCTTC
CDR3: CASSVEQGRNYGYTF

D: -
length: 15
J: TRBJ2-7
V: TRBV18
DNA: TGTGCCAGCTCACCACCACAGGGTGGCCCCGTGGAGCAGTACTTC
CDR3: CASSPPQGGPVEQYF